Shown below are 22 T cell receptor beta chains from a single sample sequenced in a study of control samples from healthy donors and cancer patients (dated by TCRdb to between 2020 and 2021). Library preparation was by the immunoSEQ multiplex PCR assay. TCRdb retrieved this table from immuneACCESS and kept in-frame rearrangements only. Not all clones are present; in checked studies, unresolved V genes account for under half, and no reason is known for the remainder. This sample comprises about 84,000 clones, 65% to 90% of them detected only once. Roughly 11% of the sample comes from the top ten. Sequenced sample: PBMCs. All receptors come from a man aged 60 to 75 with head and neck cancer.

V usage is TRBV7-9 and J usage is TRBJ2-3, with a possible D match to TRBD1 (5 bases). Trimming removed 1 base from V and 2 bases from J, with 7 bases in between. Germline CDR1 SEHNR, CDR2 FQNEAQ (reference sequence). The CDR3 loop spans 14 amino acids. In DNA, the CDR3 is TGTGCCAGCAGCTTAGGACAGCTCACAGATACGCAGTATTTT. This codes for CASSLGQLTDTQYF.

This clone came up once. The chain employs TRBV6-2 or TRBV6-3 and TRBJ2-1, with TRBD1 as a possible D gene (7 bases). Trimming took 5 bases from V and 9 from J, leaving 23 bases between them. This CDR3 is 16 amino acids long. The germline CDR1 and CDR2 sequences are MNHEY and SVGEGT. For the CDR3, the DNA is TGTGCCAGCAGTAGCGGCCAGGGGGGCCTCGCGGCTGAGCAGTTCTTC. Encoded protein: CASSSGQGGLAAEQFF.

V is TRBV11-1 and J is TRBJ2-7, with 7 bases identical to TRBD2. The junction had 5 bases not matched to a gene; V was cut back by 4 bases and J by 2 bases. Germline-derived CDR1 and CDR2 are SGHAT and FQDESV (reference sequence). The CDR3 is 14 amino acids. The CDR3 sequence is CASSSQRGPYEQYF. In DNA, the CDR3 is TGTGCCAGCAGCTCCCAGCGGGGCCCCTACGAGCAGTACTTC. Full variable domain (missing parts from reference TRBV11-1 and TRBJ2-7): EAEVAQSPRYKITEKSQAVAFWCDPISGHATLYWYRQILGQGPELLVQFQDESVVDDSQLPKDRFSAERLKGVDSTLKIQPAELGDSAMYLCASSSQRGPYEQYFGPGTRLTVT.

V and J are TRBV10-3 and TRBJ2-5; TRBD2 aligns across 11 bases. CDR3 length: 16 residues. The ends lost 4 bases at V and 4 bases at J; junction bases unmatched: 8. The germline V gene has CDR1 ENHRY and CDR2 SYGVKD. CDR3 loop: CAISALAGVSGETQYF. CDR3 sequence (DNA): TGTGCCATCAGTGCACTAGCGGGAGTCTCTGGAGAGACCCAGTACTTC.

The chain is built from TRBV19 and TRBJ1-6; 9 bases line up with TRBD1. Germline V gives CDR1 LNHDA, CDR2 SQIVND (reference sequence). The CDR3 extends over 15 amino acids. V lost 6 bases to trimming and J lost 7 bases; unmatched junction nucleotides: 7. The CDR3 nucleotides read TGTGCCAGTAGCCGGCCAACAGGGGGCAATTCACCCCTCCACTTT. This codes for CASSRPTGGNSPLHF. Drawing the rest from reference TRBV19 and TRBJ1-6, the complete variable domain is DGGITQSPKYLFRKEGQNVTLSCEQNLNHDAMYWYRQDPGQGLRLIYYSQIVNDFQKGDIAEGYSVSREKKESFPLTVTSAQKNPTAFYLCASSRPTGGNSPLHFGNGTRLTVT.

The V gene is TRBV18, the J gene TRBJ1-5; D remains unclear. Trimming left V 3 bases short and J 3 bases short, with 15 bases between. The germline CDR1 and CDR2 sequences are KGHSH and LQKENI. This CDR3 is 16 amino acids long. The CDR3 sequence: CASSPSEAVINQPQHF. The DNA of the CDR3 is TGTGCCAGCTCACCGAGTGAGGCAGTTATCAATCAGCCCCAGCATTTT.

The chain recombines TRBV5-1 with TRBJ2-1; 7 nucleotides align to TRBD1. Germline V lookup: CDR1 SGHRS, CDR2 YFSETQ. V was pared by 2 bases and J by 10 bases, with 15 bases of the junction left unmatched. This CDR3 comprises 16 residues. The CDR3 nucleotides are TGCGCCAGCAGCTTCTGGACAGGCCGGGTCGAGGGGGAGCAGTTCTTC. This translates into CASSFWTGRVEGEQFF.

The genes are TRBV6-4 and TRBJ1-5, with D uncertain. This CDR3 comprises 13 residues. Germline values: CDR1 MRHNA, CDR2 SNTAGT. Trimming took 4 bases from V and 0 from J, leaving 4 bases between them. The CDR3 DNA is TGTGCCAGCAGTGTAGGTAGCAATCAGCCCCAGCATTTT. Amino acid sequence: CASSVGSNQPQHF.

The gene calls are TRBV9 and TRBJ2-2, with 10 bases matching TRBD2. Germline loops: CDR1 SGDLS, CDR2 YYNGEE. Trimming cost V 0 bases and J 4 bases; bases outside gene matches: 3. The CDR3 runs to 16 residues. In DNA form, the CDR3 reads TGTGCCAGCAGCGTAGGGACTAGCGGACGCACCGGGGAGCTGTTTTTT. It translates to CASSVGTSGRTGELFF.

The genes are TRBV3-1 (or the pseudogene TRBV3-2) and TRBJ1-2, with a weak D call TRBD1 (6 bases). The germline V gene has CDR1 LGHDT and CDR2 YNNKEL (reference sequence). The CDR3 covers 18 residues. Trimming removed 2 bases from V and 1 base from J, with 20 bases in between. CDR3 coding DNA: TGTGCCAGCAGCCAAACCAGCCACACAGGGACTCATAACTATGGCTACACCTTC. Protein: CASSQTSHTGTHNYGYTF.

This chain links TRBV7-9 with TRBJ2-2, with 7 bases fitting TRBD2. CDR3 length: 16 amino acids. The germline V gene encodes CDR1 SEHNR and CDR2 FQNEAQ (reference sequence). V trimming: 5 bases; J trimming: 1 base; junction bases outside the gene matches: 7. CDR3 sequence reads: CASSPPGGLNTGELFF. The CDR3 coding sequence is TGTGCCAGCAGCCCTCCCGGGGGGTTGAACACCGGGGAGCTGTTTTTT. Combining the CDR3 with reference TRBV7-9 and TRBJ2-2 gives the whole variable domain DTGVSQNPRHKITKRGQNVTFRCDPISEHNRLYWYRQTLGQGPEFLTYFQNEAQLEKSRLLSDRFSAERPKGSFSTLEIQRTEQGDSAMYLCASSPPGGLNTGELFFGEGSRLTVL.

About this clone: The junction departs from germline at one end; a sequencing error may be responsible. The chain employs TRBV5-8 and TRBJ1-2, with 9 nucleotides matching TRBD1. The CDR3 consists of 14 residues. The germline V gene has CDR1 SGHTS and CDR2 YDEGEE. The CDR3 reads CASTSQGANYDYTF. In DNA form, the CDR3 reads TGTGCCAGCACCTCACAGGGGGCTAACTATGACTACACCTTC.

This clone was detected once. The chain employs TRBV28 and TRBJ1-2; the D is unclear. Germline V gene data show CDR1 as MDHEN and CDR2 as SYDVKM. CDR3 size: 13 residues. V lost 1 base, J lost 8 bases, and 11 bases lay in between. The CDR3: CASSLSRVGGYTF. The CDR3 bases are TGTGCCAGCAGTTTATCAAGGGTGGGAGGCTACACCTTC.

The V call is TRBV7-9, the J call TRBJ1-4; D is uncertain. The CDR3 runs 13 residues. V lost 7 bases, J lost 4 bases, and 10 bases lay in between. From germline, CDR1 is SEHNR and CDR2 FQNEAQ (reference sequence). The CDR3 here is CASNGQFNEKLFF. The DNA of the CDR3 is TGTGCCAGCAACGGGCAGTTTAATGAAAAACTGTTTTTT.

This chain joins TRBV5-1 and TRBJ1-3, with 8 nucleotides matching TRBD1. V dropped 4 bases and J dropped 2; count of bases not matched to a gene: 2. The CDR3 is 14 residues long. CDR1 is SGHRS, CDR2 YFSETQ, per germline. CDR3 sequence reads: CASSKQGAGNTIYF. Here the CDR3 DNA reads TGCGCCAGCAGCAAACAGGGGGCTGGAAACACCATATATTTT.

This chain uses TRBV6-1 with TRBJ2-3, with a possible D match to TRBD2 (6 bases). The V gene lost 2 bases and the J gene lost 2 bases, with 14 bases spanning the gap. Germline V gene data show CDR1 as MNHNS and CDR2 as SASEGT. This CDR3 contains 16 residues. This chain's CDR3 is CASSETPAGPTDTQYF. CDR3 DNA: TGTGCCAGCAGTGAAACCCCAGCGGGCCCCACAGATACGCAGTATTTT.

The rearrangement links TRBV6-4 to TRBJ1-5; D unresolved. This CDR3 comprises 23 residues. Germline CDR1 MRHNA, CDR2 SNTAGT. The germline V and J ends were trimmed by 0 bases and 0 bases, with 30 bases remaining between them. The CDR3 region has the DNA TGTGCCAGCAGTGACTCGCCCCGGCGGGGTGGCTCAGTAAGTCCAAATAGCAATCAGCCCCAGCATTTT. Protein sequence: CASSDSPRRGGSVSPNSNQPQHF.

This clone was observed a handful of times. This chain links TRBV18 with TRBJ1-5; weak D call: TRBD1 (6 bases). Trimming removed 1 base at V and 0 bases at J, with 16 bases between. Germline V gene data show CDR1 as KGHSH and CDR2 as LQKENI. The CDR3 spans 18 residues. CDR3 protein: CASSPRGPGVNSNQPQHF. The CDR3, as DNA: TGTGCCAGCTCACCACGGGGGCCAGGGGTTAATAGCAATCAGCCCCAGCATTTT.

The J gene is TRBJ1-4, the V gene TRBV6-6; D is uncertain. The CDR3 extends over 16 amino acids. Germline V gene sequence: CDR1 MNHNY, CDR2 SVGAGI (reference sequence). Trimming pared 0 bases from V and 3 bases from J, leaving 11 bases between. CDR3 DNA sequence: TGTGCCAGCAGTTACTCGACGAGGTACGCTAATGAAAAACTGTTTTTT. This codes for CASSYSTRYANEKLFF.

This clone showed up many times. The chain joins TRBV3-1 (or the pseudogene TRBV3-2) to TRBJ1-1, with D tentatively TRBD1 (6 bases). V shed 1 base and J shed 4 bases, with 19 bases lying between them. This CDR3 is 17 amino acids long. Germline CDR1 and CDR2: LGHDT and YNNKEL (reference sequence). The CDR3 DNA follows: TGTGCCAGCAGCCAAGCCGTCCGCGGGGGCAAGAGCACTGAAGCTTTCTTT. It specifies CASSQAVRGGKSTEAFF.

This clone was seen a handful of times. The CDR3 nucleotides are TGCGCCAGCAGCCAAGCTAGTCCGGGACACTTATTGGGAGGCTACACCTTC. This codes for CASSQASPGHLLGGYTF. The rearrangement links TRBV4-1 to TRBJ1-2; weak D call: TRBD1 (6 bases). Germline CDR1 MGHRA, CDR2 YSYEKL. This CDR3 is built from 17 residues. The V and J ends lost 1 base and 8 bases respectively, with 23 bases between them.

The rearrangement links TRBV15 to TRBJ2-3, with TRBD2 matching 10 bases. The CDR3 has 17 amino acids. Trimming took 0 bases from V and 4 from J; bases not matched to a gene: 7. The germline V gene encodes CDR1 LNHNV and CDR2 YYDKDF (reference sequence). In DNA form, the CDR3 reads TGTGCCACCAGCAGAGATGCGGTAGCGGGAGGTGCAGATACGCAGTATTTT. Translating gives CATSRDAVAGGADTQYF.